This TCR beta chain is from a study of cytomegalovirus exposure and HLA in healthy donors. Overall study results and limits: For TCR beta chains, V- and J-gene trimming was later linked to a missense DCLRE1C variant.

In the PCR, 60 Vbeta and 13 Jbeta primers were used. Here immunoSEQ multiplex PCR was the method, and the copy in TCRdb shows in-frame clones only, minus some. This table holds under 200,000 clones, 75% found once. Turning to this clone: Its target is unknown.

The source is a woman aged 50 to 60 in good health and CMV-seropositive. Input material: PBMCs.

CDR3 coding DNA: TGCGCCAGCAGCTTGATCGGGACTAGCGTCCAAGAGACCCAGTACTTC. This sequence encodes CASSLIGTSVQETQYF. The chain employs TRBV5-1 and TRBJ2-5, with 10 bases matching TRBD2. With 1 base clipped from V and 1 base from J, the junction kept 4 bases outside the gene matches. This CDR3 is built from 16 residues. CDR1 and CDR2 (germline): SGHRS, YFSETQ.